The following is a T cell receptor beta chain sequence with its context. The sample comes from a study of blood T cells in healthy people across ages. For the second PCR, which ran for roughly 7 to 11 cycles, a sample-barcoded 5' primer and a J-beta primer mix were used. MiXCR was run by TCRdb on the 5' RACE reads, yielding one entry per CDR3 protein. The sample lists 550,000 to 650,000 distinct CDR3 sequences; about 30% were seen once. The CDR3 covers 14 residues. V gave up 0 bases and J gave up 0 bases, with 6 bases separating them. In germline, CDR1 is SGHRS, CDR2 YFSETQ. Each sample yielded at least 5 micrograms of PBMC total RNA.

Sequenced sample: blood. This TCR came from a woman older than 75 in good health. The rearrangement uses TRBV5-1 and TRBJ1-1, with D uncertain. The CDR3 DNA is TGCGCCAGCAGCTTGGACATTTTGAACACTGAAGCTTTCTTT. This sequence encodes CASSLDILNTEAFF.